What follows is one T cell receptor (beta chain) and its context. Germline CDR1 and CDR2: ENHRY and SYGVKD. The CDR3 covers 15 residues. The ends lost 2 bases at V and 3 bases at J; junction bases unmatched: 3. The data stem from a study of shared clonotypes between healthy human individuals. Study at large: Every donor yielded three CD4 naive, three CD4 memory, two CD8 naive and one CD8 memory plate.

Clones were read by immunoSEQ multiplex PCR, and TCRdb kept only the in-frame ones, dropping some. The sample records 330,000 or so clones, about 74% being singletons. This rearrangement joins TRBV10-3 to TRBJ1-5; 8 positions agree with TRBD1. The material sequenced was memory CD4+ T cells sorted from blood. Stated subset: CD45RA-negative fraction. This sequence was found in a man younger than 45 in good health. The CDR3 region has the DNA TGTGCCATCAGTGAGGGACAGGGATACAATCAGCCCCAGCATTTT. Encoded protein: CAISEGQGYNQPQHF.